The clone carrying this T cell receptor (beta chain) turned up a few times. Its antigen is still unknown. TCRdb ran MiXCR on the RT-PCR reads and lists one entry per CDR3 protein. This table holds under 500,000 distinct CDR3 sequences, roughly 11% found once. This sample is drawn from a study of response to subunit inactivated influenza vaccine. Study conclusions and caveats: New T cells are recruited in small numbers by each seasonal influenza vaccination, according to the authors' suggestion.

Germline V CDR1 and CDR2: SGHRS, YFSETQ. This CDR3 has 17 amino acids. Trimming took 1 base from V and 4 from J, leaving 20 bases between them. The specimen comprised PBMCs from blood, sampled 45 days after vaccination. The sequence came from a man aged 50-60 years who received an inactivated influenza vaccine. The V and J genes are TRBV5-1 and TRBJ2-5; possible D gene TRBD1, 6 bases. The CDR3 reads CASSLLGAYSPGETQYF. The CDR3 DNA is TGCGCCAGCAGCTTGCTGGGGGCATACTCCCCCGGAGAGACCCAGTACTTC.